This entry features one T cell receptor (beta chain) sequence. The data were produced by immunoSEQ multiplex PCR, yet TCRdb's version contains in-frame clones alone and is incomplete. Of roughly 250,000 clones listed, around 83% were seen once; the top ten hold about 9%. The CDR3 is made up of 14 amino acids. V lost 4 bases to trimming and J lost 4 bases; unmatched junction nucleotides: 3. This sample is drawn from a study of blood T cell repertoires in COVID-19. The overall study: COVID-19 samples from acute and convalescent phases originated in the United States, Italy and Spain.

This clonotype was obtained from a man aged 35 to 55 with active or convalescent COVID-19. The rearrangement links TRBV23-1 to TRBJ1-5, with 8 bases that match TRBD1. TRBV23-1 belongs to the ORF category, with a function that is uncertain. Sequenced input: peripheral blood. The CDR3 loop is CASSRDRLNQPQHF. For the CDR3, the DNA is TGCGCCAGCAGTCGGGACAGGTTGAATCAGCCCCAGCATTTT.